This TCR beta chain is from a study of CD8+CD57+ T cells in acquired aplastic anemia. Study summary: The study obtained an average of approximately 3 ug of DNA from sorted CD4+ and CD8+ cells.

V gave up 8 bases and J gave up 8 bases; unmatched junction bases: 5. In germline, CDR1 is SNHLY, CDR2 FYNNEI. The CDR3 has 13 residues. In patients chosen for sequencing, flow cytometry had shown CD8+CD57+ cell expansion. Patients uniformly had severe acquired aplastic anemia. Study-level findings and limits: Overlap between patients and controls comprised twenty-nine CD8+ CDR3 sequences. Researchers reported that CD8+ Simpson's diversity was not significantly different in patients versus controls.

Both TCR beta VDJ combination and CDR3 sequence profiling were carried out. Genomic DNA was the template for this profiling. One entry per CDR3 protein, called by TCRdb with MiXCR from the reads. Here the sample spans some 170,000 distinct CDR3 sequences, roughly 48% being singletons. This clonotype was observed many times. Its antigen remains unknown. Specimen: sorted CD4+, CD8+, or CD8+CD57+ T cells (not recorded which) from PBMCs. The chain uses TRBV2 and TRBJ2-3, with 12 bases that match TRBD2. This sequence was found in a human donor with aplastic anemia. CDR3 region: CASQTSGGLTQYF. The DNA of the CDR3 is TGTGCCAGCCAGACTAGCGGGGGCCTTACGCAGTATTTT.